These 27 T cell receptor beta chains came from one sample sequenced in a study of blood T cell repertoires in COVID-19. Profiled with immunoSEQ multiplex PCR; TCRdb holds only in-frame clones, not every one. The table shows approximately 180,000 clones, with more than 75% occurring only once. Material: peripheral blood. These receptors were collected from a person aged 70 to 85 with COVID-19, enrolled during active disease.

The chain recombines TRBV11-1 with TRBJ1-1; maybe TRBD1 (5 bases). The CDR3 loop spans 16 amino acids. The V gene lost 4 bases and the J gene lost 7 bases, with 22 bases spanning the gap. Germline V gene data show CDR1 as SGHAT and CDR2 as FQDESV (reference sequence). The CDR3 coding sequence is TGTGCCAGCAGCTCAACACAGCCCCCAGGGAAACTTGAAGCTTTCTTT. Amino acids: CASSSTQPPGKLEAFF.

The chain is built from TRBV4-3 and TRBJ1-6, with D possibly being TRBD1 (5 bases). CDR3 length: 16 amino acids. Germline lookup yields CDR1 LGHNA and CDR2 YSLEER. Trimming stripped 1 base from V and 10 bases from J, with 17 bases between. As DNA, the CDR3 is TGCGCCAGCAGCCAAGCCGGCCTCGGAGGGGTCTCACCCCTCCACTTT. This codes for CASSQAGLGGVSPLHF.

This clone was found a few times. V usage is TRBV20-1 and J usage is TRBJ2-7, with TRBD1 matching over 8 bases. CDR1 is DFQATT and CDR2 is SNEGSKA in the germline V gene (reference sequence). The CDR3 totals 14 residues. V was clipped by 3 bases and J by 7 bases; unmatched bases: 11. CDR3 loop: CSASDRGPQGEQYF. The CDR3 bases are TGCAGTGCTAGTGACAGGGGCCCCCAGGGGGAGCAGTACTTC.

This clone was detected only a few times. V is TRBV2 and J is TRBJ1-5; tentative D call: TRBD1 (5 bases). Germline loops: CDR1 SNHLY, CDR2 FYNNEI. The V end was cut by 8 bases, the J end by 6 bases, with 8 bases between. The CDR3 extends over 11 amino acids. CDR3 DNA sequence: TGTGCCAGCGGGGGGGGTCAGCCCCAGCATTTT. Its protein is CASGGGQPQHF.

The chain links TRBV5-4 to TRBJ1-2; 7 bases line up with TRBD1. There are 16 residues in the CDR3. Trimming cost V 5 bases and J 4 bases; bases outside gene matches: 14. Germline V gene sequence: CDR1 SGHNT, CDR2 YYREEE (reference sequence). The CDR3 protein is CASSWSLRDSSYGYTF. The CDR3 DNA sequence: TGTGCCAGCAGTTGGAGTCTCCGGGACAGCAGCTATGGCTACACCTTC.

The chain uses TRBV5-1 and TRBJ1-3; 8 bases match TRBD1. The V and J ends lost 3 bases and 5 bases, in that order; junction bases with no gene match: 7. Germline V gene lookup returns CDR1 SGHRS and CDR2 YFSETQ. This CDR3 is built from 15 residues. CDR3: CASSSDTGGRNTIYF. In DNA form, the CDR3 reads TGCGCCAGCAGCTCGGACACAGGGGGGAGAAACACCATATATTTT. Drawing the rest from reference TRBV5-1 and TRBJ1-3, the complete variable domain is KAGVTQTPRYLIKTRGQQVTLSCSPISGHRSVSWYQQTPGQGLQFLFEYFSETQRNKGNFPGRFSGRQFSNSRSEMNVSTLELGDSALYLCASSSDTGGRNTIYFGEGSWLTVV.

V and J are TRBV30 and TRBJ1-2; no clear D gene. The CDR3 sequence is 13 residues long. CDR1 is GTSNPN, CDR2 SVGIG, per germline (reference sequence). V lost 4 bases to trimming and J lost 0 bases, with 9 bases between them. The CDR3 bases are TGTGCCTGGAATATCCTTCCTAACTATGGCTACACCTTC. Translating it yields CAWNILPNYGYTF.

The V call is TRBV7-8, the J call TRBJ1-6; D call uncertain. Germline V CDR1 and CDR2: SGHVS, FQNEAQ. V lost 0 bases and J lost 2, with 14 bases in between. The CDR3 runs to 18 residues. The CDR3 DNA reads as TGTGCCAGCAGCTTAGCGTTGGCCAGGCGCACCTATAATTCACCCCTCCACTTT. Translating it yields CASSLALARRTYNSPLHF.

The gene calls are TRBV28 and TRBJ2-1, with 11 positions matching TRBD2. The V gene end was trimmed by 5 bases and the J gene end by 8 bases; junction bases not matched to a gene: 8. This CDR3 comprises 15 residues. Germline V lookup: CDR1 MDHEN, CDR2 SYDVKM. The CDR3 nucleotides are TGTGCCAGCAGTATCCGACTAGCGGGATTCTATGAGCAGTTCTTC. Translation: CASSIRLAGFYEQFF.

The V gene is TRBV7-9, the J gene TRBJ2-5; D unclear. This CDR3 region has 15 residues. Per the germline V gene, CDR1 is SEHNR and CDR2 is FQNEAQ (reference sequence). The ends were cut back, 2 bases at V and 4 bases at J, with 14 bases in the middle. CDR3 coding DNA: TGTGCCAGCAGCTTACGTGCAGGTTCCTTAGAGACCCAGTACTTC. This gives the protein CASSLRAGSLETQYF.

The chain uses TRBV6-2 or TRBV6-3 and TRBJ2-1; D possibly corresponds to TRBD2 (5 bases). Germline V lookup: CDR1 MNHEY, CDR2 SVGEGT. Trimming shortened V by 5 bases and J by 9 bases, and 11 bases separated the two germline ends. The CDR3 spans 12 residues. CDR3 protein: CASSKLEGEQFF. In DNA form, the CDR3 reads TGTGCCAGCAGTAAACTAGAGGGTGAGCAGTTCTTC.

J is TRBJ2-7 and V is TRBV29-1; D is possibly TRBD1 (6 bases). CDR1 is SQVTM, CDR2 ANQGSEA, per germline. The germline V and J ends were trimmed by 8 bases and 0 bases, with 11 bases remaining between them. This CDR3 spans 12 amino acids. The CDR3 DNA follows: TGCAGCCTGAGGGACAACTCCTACGAGCAGTACTTC. Protein sequence: CSLRDNSYEQYF.

This clone has a handful of counts. The gene calls are TRBV6-2 or TRBV6-3 and TRBJ2-7, with a possible D match to TRBD2 (6 bases). The CDR3 covers 17 residues. V lost 1 base and J lost 2, with 18 bases in between. Germline V CDR1 and CDR2: MNHEY, SVGEGT. DNA for the CDR3: TGTGCCAGCAGTTACTTAGGTGGCGGGGTGTCAACCTACGAGCAGTACTTC. Protein sequence: CASSYLGGGVSTYEQYF.

The genes are TRBV7-3 and TRBJ2-3; 8 bases are shared with TRBD2. Germline V gene data show CDR1 as SGHTA and CDR2 as FQGTGA. The junction had 10 bases not matched to a gene; V was cut back by 1 base and J by 1 base. This CDR3 comprises 18 residues. Here the CDR3 reads CASSLKSPLAGRTDTQYF. CDR3 in DNA: TGTGCCAGCAGCTTAAAATCCCCCCTAGCGGGTCGCACAGATACGCAGTATTTT.

This clone was counted a few times. The chain combines TRBV10-3 with TRBJ1-3; 7 bases are a match to TRBD1. The CDR3 is made up of 13 amino acids. Germline V gives CDR1 ENHRY, CDR2 SYGVKD. The V gene end was trimmed by 10 bases and the J gene end by 0 bases; junction bases not matched to a gene: 3. This CDR3 is CATGTVSGNTIYF. The CDR3 DNA reads as TGTGCCACCGGGACAGTCTCTGGAAACACCATATATTTT.

The V gene is TRBV6-5, the J gene TRBJ2-3; D ambiguous. Between the trimmed V and J ends, which lost 4 bases and 5 bases, there was a span of 4 bases. From germline, CDR1 is MNHEY and CDR2 SVGAGI. The CDR3 contains 11 residues. CDR3 bases: TGTGCCAGCAGTTGGCTAGATACGCAGTATTTT. Translating gives CASSWLDTQYF.

This chain joins TRBV15 and TRBJ2-2; 7 bases align to TRBD1. V shed 1 base and J 0 bases; nucleotides not matched to a gene: 2. Germline CDR1 reads LNHNV; CDR2 reads YYDKDF (reference sequence). CDR3 length equals 16 residues. The CDR3 loop reads CATSRGGQTNTGELFF. The CDR3, as DNA: TGTGCCACCAGCAGAGGGGGACAGACGAACACCGGGGAGCTGTTTTTT.

The chain links TRBV12-3 or TRBV12-4 to TRBJ2-2, with D possibly being TRBD1 (6 bases). CDR3 length: 13 residues. The germline V and J ends were trimmed by 2 bases and 8 bases, with 9 bases remaining between them. CDR3 coding DNA: TGTGCCAGCAGTTTAAAGGGGGTAGGGGAGCTGTTTTTT. Protein product: CASSLKGVGELFF.

V usage is TRBV7-9 and J usage is TRBJ2-3, with D possibly being TRBD1 (6 bases). Trimming cost V 5 bases and J 0 bases, with 15 bases left between them. This CDR3 has 16 amino acids. Germline V gene sequence: CDR1 SEHNR, CDR2 FQNEAQ (reference sequence). For the CDR3, the DNA is TGTGCCAGCAGCCCGGCCGGGACAAGGAGCACAGATACGCAGTATTTT. Its translation is CASSPAGTRSTDTQYF. The full variable domain, rest sourced from reference TRBV7-9 and TRBJ2-3, is DTGVSQNPRHKITKRGQNVTFRCDPISEHNRLYWYRQTLGQGPEFLTYFQNEAQLEKSRLLSDRFSAERPKGSFSTLEIQRTEQGDSAMYLCASSPAGTRSTDTQYFGPGTRLTVL.

V usage is TRBV10-3 and J usage is TRBJ1-1; D gene ambiguous. V was cut by 10 bases and J by 4 bases, with 16 bases left in between. The CDR3 runs 13 residues. Looked up from germline, CDR1 is ENHRY and CDR2 is SYGVKD. The CDR3 coding sequence is TGTGCCACCCAGGCGGGAGGGATCACTGAAGCTTTCTTT. Residues: CATQAGGITEAFF.

This chain's CDR3 is CASRTQEKLFF. Here the CDR3 DNA reads TGTGCCAGCAGAACACAGGAAAAACTGTTTTTT. The rearrangement links TRBV11-2 to TRBJ1-4, with D hard to call. Trimming pared 6 bases from V and 8 bases from J, leaving 7 bases between. The germline CDR1 and CDR2 sequences are SGHAT and FQNNGV. The CDR3 has 11 residues.

The V call is TRBV2, the J call TRBJ1-5, with TRBD1 as a possible D gene (6 bases). Germline V CDR1 and CDR2: SNHLY, FYNNEI. This CDR3 contains 17 residues. Deletions cut 6 bases from V and 4 bases from J, with 22 bases between. CDR3 sequence: CASSPIKTQGRNQPQHF. The CDR3 DNA sequence: TGTGCCAGCAGCCCTATCAAAACACAGGGTAGGAATCAGCCCCAGCATTTT.

In this sample, this clone turned up a few times. J is TRBJ2-1 and V is TRBV6-5; weak D call: TRBD2 (5 bases). V was trimmed by 6 bases and J by 9 bases, leaving 12 bases between them. The CDR3 is 12 residues long. Per the germline V gene, CDR1 is MNHEY and CDR2 is SVGAGI. The CDR3 coding sequence is TGTGCCAGCAGGCTTCCGAGCGGTGAGCAGTTCTTC. Its translation: CASRLPSGEQFF.

The chain joins TRBV5-1 to TRBJ2-7; possible D gene TRBD1, 6 bases. This CDR3 comprises 15 residues. Trimming removed 0 bases at V and 6 bases at J, with 16 bases between. Germline values: CDR1 SGHRS, CDR2 YFSETQ. CDR3 sequence (DNA): TGCGCCAGCAGCTTGGGGGGCAGAGCGACAGGCGAGCAGTACTTC. Translating it yields CASSLGGRATGEQYF.

This clone was seen more than once but under ten times. V and J are TRBV9 and TRBJ1-2; TRBD1 is a possible D gene (5 bases). Trimming shortened V by 4 bases and J by 7 bases, and 14 bases separated the two germline ends. This CDR3 spans 13 amino acids. CDR1 is SGDLS and CDR2 is YYNGEE in the germline V gene. For the CDR3, the DNA is TGTGCCAGCAGCCCCCGCCTCGACAGTGGCTACACCTTC. As protein: CASSPRLDSGYTF.

This chain links TRBV5-4 with TRBJ1-1; D remains unclear. Germline loops: CDR1 SGHNT, CDR2 YYREEE (reference sequence). Trimming shortened V by 1 base and J by 1 base, and 11 bases separated the two germline ends. The CDR3 consists of 15 residues. CDR3 protein: CASSLIGLRNTEAFF. The CDR3 nucleotides read TGTGCCAGCAGCTTGATTGGGCTCCGGAACACTGAAGCTTTCTTT.

J is TRBJ2-7 and V is TRBV10-3; 11 bases align to TRBD2. Trimming cost V 5 bases and J 2 bases; bases outside gene matches: 2. Germline values: CDR1 ENHRY, CDR2 SYGVKD. The CDR3 sequence is 14 residues long. DNA for the CDR3: TGTGCCATCAGTCCTAGCGGGAGGACCTACGAGCAGTACTTC. It is translated as CAISPSGRTYEQYF.